This T cell receptor beta chain comes out of a study of T cell responses to AZD1222 COVID-19 vaccine. Study-wide results and limits: Only 6 or 7 people who got AZD1222 tested seropositive at baseline. White British ancestry dominated among donors, who included more females, and clonal diversity was possibly underestimated. Repertoires were sampled only after the peak T cell response. Spike-wide vaccine-associated CD4 TCRs dominated at 160-218 and 743-854.

Assay used: immunoSEQ multiplex PCR; TCRdb lists only in-frame clones, some missing. Among about 110,000 clones listed, about 92% were seen once. This clone was detected only once. Its antigen is as yet unknown. The source was peripheral blood, collected on day 0 of MenACWY control vaccination. This clonotype originated in an adult in good health.

Here the CDR3 reads CASSQIPGATGTPYNEQFF. CDR3 DNA sequence: TGTGCCAGCAGCCAAATCCCAGGGGCCACAGGGACCCCCTACAATGAGCAGTTCTTC. This chain connects TRBV3-1 (or the pseudogene TRBV3-2) to TRBJ2-1; the D gene is possibly TRBD1 (6 bases). Trimming pared 2 bases from V and 2 bases from J, leaving 22 bases between. Germline CDR1 and CDR2: LGHDT and YNNKEL (reference sequence). The CDR3 loop spans 19 amino acids.